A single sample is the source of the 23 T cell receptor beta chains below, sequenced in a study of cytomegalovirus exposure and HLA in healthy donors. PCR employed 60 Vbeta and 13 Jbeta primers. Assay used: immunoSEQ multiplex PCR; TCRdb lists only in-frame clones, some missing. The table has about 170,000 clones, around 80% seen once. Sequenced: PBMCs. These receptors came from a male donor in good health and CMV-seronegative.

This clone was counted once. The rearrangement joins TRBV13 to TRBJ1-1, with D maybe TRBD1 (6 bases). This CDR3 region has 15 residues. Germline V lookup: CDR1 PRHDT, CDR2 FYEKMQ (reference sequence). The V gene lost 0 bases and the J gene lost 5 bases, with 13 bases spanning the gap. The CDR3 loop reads CASSLGDRRGTEAFF. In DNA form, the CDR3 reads TGTGCCAGCAGCTTAGGGGACAGAAGGGGAACTGAAGCTTTCTTT.

CDR3 sequence: CSVEGAGQGRSYEQYF. As DNA, the CDR3 is TGCAGCGTTGAAGGCGCGGGACAGGGGCGCTCCTACGAGCAGTACTTC. This sequence joins TRBV29-1 and TRBJ2-7; TRBD1 agrees at 10 bases. V was clipped by 1 base and J by 0 bases; unmatched bases: 6. In germline, CDR1 is SQVTM, CDR2 ANQGSEA. This CDR3 is built from 16 residues.

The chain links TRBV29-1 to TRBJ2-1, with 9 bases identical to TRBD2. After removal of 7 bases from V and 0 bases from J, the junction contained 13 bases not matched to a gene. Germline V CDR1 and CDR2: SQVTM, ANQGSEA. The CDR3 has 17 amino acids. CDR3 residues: CSARLAEGLGSYNEQFF. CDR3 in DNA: TGCAGCGCAAGACTAGCGGAGGGGTTGGGCTCCTACAATGAGCAGTTCTTC.

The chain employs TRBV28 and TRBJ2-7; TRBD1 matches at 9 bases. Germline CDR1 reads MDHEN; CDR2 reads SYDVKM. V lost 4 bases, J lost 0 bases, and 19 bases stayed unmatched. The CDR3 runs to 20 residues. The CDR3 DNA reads TGTGCCAGCAGTTCTCCAAGAGGGACAGGGTATAAAAGGAGCTCCTACGAGCAGTACTTC. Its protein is CASSSPRGTGYKRSSYEQYF.

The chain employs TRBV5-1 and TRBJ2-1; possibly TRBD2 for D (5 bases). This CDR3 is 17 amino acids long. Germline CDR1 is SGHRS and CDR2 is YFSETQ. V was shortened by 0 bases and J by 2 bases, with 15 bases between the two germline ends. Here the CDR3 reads CASSLGSRLATYNEQFF. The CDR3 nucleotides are TGCGCCAGCAGCTTGGGGTCACGCCTAGCCACCTACAATGAGCAGTTCTTC.

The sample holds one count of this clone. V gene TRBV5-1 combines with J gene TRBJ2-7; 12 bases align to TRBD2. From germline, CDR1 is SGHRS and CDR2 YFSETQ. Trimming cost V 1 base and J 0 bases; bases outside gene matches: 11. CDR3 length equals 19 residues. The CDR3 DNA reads TGCGCCAGCAGCTTGATTACGACTAGCGGGGGCAGAATCTCCTACGAGCAGTACTTC. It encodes CASSLITTSGGRISYEQYF.

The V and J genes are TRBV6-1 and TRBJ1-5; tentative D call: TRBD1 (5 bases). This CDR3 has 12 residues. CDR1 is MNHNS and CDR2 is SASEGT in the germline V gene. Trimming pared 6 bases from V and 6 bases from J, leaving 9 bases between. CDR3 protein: CASRFQGQPQHF. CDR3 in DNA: TGTGCCAGCAGGTTCCAGGGTCAGCCCCAGCATTTT.

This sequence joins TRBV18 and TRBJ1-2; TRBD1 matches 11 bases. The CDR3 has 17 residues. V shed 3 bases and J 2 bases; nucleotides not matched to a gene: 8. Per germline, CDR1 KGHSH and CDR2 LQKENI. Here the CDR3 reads CASSPRTGGATNYGYTF. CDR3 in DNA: TGTGCCAGCTCACCGAGGACAGGGGGCGCTACGAACTATGGCTACACCTTC.

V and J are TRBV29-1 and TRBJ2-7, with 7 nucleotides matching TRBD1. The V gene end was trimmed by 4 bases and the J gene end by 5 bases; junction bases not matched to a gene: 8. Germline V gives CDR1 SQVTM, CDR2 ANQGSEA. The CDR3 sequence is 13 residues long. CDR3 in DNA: TGCAGCGTTGTTCAGGGGGTTGGGAACGAGCAGTACTTC. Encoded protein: CSVVQGVGNEQYF.

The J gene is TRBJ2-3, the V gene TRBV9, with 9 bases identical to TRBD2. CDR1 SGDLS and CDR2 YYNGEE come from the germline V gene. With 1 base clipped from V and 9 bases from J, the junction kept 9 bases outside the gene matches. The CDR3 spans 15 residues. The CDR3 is CASSVRKLAGETQYF. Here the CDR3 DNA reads TGTGCCAGCAGCGTAAGGAAATTAGCGGGAGAAACGCAGTATTTT. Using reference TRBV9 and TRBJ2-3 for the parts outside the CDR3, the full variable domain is DSGVTQTPKHLITATGQRVTLRCSPRSGDLSVYWYQQSLDQGLQFLIQYYNGEERAKGNILERFSAQQFPDLHSELNLSSLELGDSALYFCASSVRKLAGETQYFGPGTRLTVL.

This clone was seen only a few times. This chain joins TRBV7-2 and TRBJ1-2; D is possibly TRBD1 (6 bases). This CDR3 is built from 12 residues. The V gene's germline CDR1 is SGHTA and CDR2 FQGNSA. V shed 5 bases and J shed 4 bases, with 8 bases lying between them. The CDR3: CASSQDSYGYTF. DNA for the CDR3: TGTGCCAGCAGCCAGGACAGCTATGGCTACACCTTC.

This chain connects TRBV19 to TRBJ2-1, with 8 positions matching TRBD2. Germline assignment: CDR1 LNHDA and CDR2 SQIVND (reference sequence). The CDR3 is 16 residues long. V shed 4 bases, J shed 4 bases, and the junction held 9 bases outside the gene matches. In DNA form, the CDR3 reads TGTGCCAGTAGTACGCCTCGGGAGGGCCGTTACAATGAGCAGTTCTTC. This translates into CASSTPREGRYNEQFF.

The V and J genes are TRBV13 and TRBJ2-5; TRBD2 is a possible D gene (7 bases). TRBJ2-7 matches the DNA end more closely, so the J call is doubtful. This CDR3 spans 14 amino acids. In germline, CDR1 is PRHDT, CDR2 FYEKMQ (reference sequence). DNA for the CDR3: TGTGCCAGCAGCATACAGGGAGGGTCCTACGAGCAGTACTTC. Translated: CASSIQGGSYEQYF.

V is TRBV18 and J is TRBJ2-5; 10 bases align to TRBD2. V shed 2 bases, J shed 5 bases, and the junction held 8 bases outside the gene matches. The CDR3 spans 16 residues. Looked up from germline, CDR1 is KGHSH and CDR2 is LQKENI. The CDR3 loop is CASSPNLAGARETQYF. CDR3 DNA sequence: TGTGCCAGCTCACCAAACCTAGCGGGAGCTCGGGAGACCCAGTACTTC.

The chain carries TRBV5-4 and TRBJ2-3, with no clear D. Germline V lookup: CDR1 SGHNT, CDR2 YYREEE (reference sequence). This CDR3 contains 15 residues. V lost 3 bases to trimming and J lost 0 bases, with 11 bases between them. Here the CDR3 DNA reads TGTGCCAGCAGCTACCCAATCGGTAGCACAGATACGCAGTATTTT. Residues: CASSYPIGSTDTQYF.

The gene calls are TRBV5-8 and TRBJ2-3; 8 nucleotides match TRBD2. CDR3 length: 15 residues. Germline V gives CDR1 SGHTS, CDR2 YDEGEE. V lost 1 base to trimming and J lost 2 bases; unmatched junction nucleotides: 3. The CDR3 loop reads CASSLTGGDTDTQYF. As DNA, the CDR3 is TGTGCCAGCAGCTTGACCGGGGGGGACACAGATACGCAGTATTTT.

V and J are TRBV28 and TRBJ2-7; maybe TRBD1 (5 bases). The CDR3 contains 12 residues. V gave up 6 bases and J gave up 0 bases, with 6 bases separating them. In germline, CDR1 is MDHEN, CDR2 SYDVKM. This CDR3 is CASRTASYEQYF. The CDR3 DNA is TGTGCCAGCAGGACAGCCTCCTACGAGCAGTACTTC.

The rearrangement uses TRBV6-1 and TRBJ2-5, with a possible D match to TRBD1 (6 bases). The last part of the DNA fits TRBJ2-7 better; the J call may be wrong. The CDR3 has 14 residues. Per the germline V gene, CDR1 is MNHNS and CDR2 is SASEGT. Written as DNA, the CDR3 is TGTGCCAGCAGTGAAAGGACAGTCCCCTACGAGCAGTACTTC. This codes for CASSERTVPYEQYF.

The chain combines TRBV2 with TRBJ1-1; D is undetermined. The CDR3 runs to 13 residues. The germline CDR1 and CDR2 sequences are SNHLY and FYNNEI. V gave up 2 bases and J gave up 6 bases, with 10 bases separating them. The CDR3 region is CASSEFSIAEAFF. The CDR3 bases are TGTGCCAGCAGTGAATTTTCCATTGCTGAAGCTTTCTTT.

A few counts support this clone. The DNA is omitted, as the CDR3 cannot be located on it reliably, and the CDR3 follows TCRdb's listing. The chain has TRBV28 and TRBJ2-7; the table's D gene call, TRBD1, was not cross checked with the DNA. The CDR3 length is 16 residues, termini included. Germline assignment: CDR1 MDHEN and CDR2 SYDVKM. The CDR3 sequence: CASSSSFDRGYHEQYF.

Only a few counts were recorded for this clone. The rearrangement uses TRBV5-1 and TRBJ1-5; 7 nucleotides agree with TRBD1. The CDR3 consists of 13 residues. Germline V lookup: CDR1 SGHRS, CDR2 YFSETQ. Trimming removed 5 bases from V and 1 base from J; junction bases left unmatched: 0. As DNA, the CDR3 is TGCGCCAGCAGACAGGGGAGCAATCAGCCCCAGCATTTT. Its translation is CASRQGSNQPQHF.

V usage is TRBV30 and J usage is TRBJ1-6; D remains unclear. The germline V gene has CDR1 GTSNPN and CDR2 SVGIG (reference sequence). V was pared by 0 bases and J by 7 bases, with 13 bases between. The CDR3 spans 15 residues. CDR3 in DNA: TGTGCCTGGAGTGTACCGCTGGGAGGGAATTCACCCCTCCACTTT. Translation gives CAWSVPLGGNSPLHF.

The CDR3 DNA reads TGTGCCAGCAGTACAGGGGATAATTCACCCCTCCACTTT. Translation: CASSTGDNSPLHF. V and J are TRBV6-4 and TRBJ1-6; TRBD1 agrees at 7 bases. Trimming at V came to 5 bases and at J to 5 bases, leaving 0 bases not matched to a gene. Per germline, CDR1 MRHNA and CDR2 SNTAGT. The CDR3 spans 13 residues.